The T cell receptor (beta chain) described here comes from a study of blood T cell repertoires in COVID-19 (dated by TCRdb to the early 2020s). For the study in its entirety: Collaborator samples came from the United States, Italy and Spain and covered acute and convalescent phases of COVID-19. A de-identified subject ID, COVID-19 status, age in years and sex were almost always included in the sample metadata. Where available, HLA class I and class II types were taken from metadata supplied by the sample provider and were not determined by assay-based typing. The prospective study material was composed of cDNA or gDNA derived from T cells, B-cell-depleted T cells, or PBMCs. The repertoires were released in a freely available public database meant as a resource for research on the immune response to SARS-CoV-2. Samples were obtained from the ongoing ImmuneRACE study (first 160 participants) and from 1,000 to 1,500 subjects provided by 6 global collaborators. The dataset comprised deeply sampled blood TCRbeta repertoires from subjects exposed to, actively infected with, or recovered from COVID-19.

On the study overall, not on this receptor specifically: How much clinical and demographic metadata was included differed by source and by participant, and the metadata was provided uncurated.

Whole blood was collected in K2EDTA tubes by collaborating institutions according to the institutions' own protocols. Collaborator samples were shipped for TCRbeta analysis as frozen whole blood, isolated PBMCs, or DNA extracted from either sample type. A note on this clone: Its specific antigen is unknown. No base qualities exist here, and no much larger clone lies one base off it.

TCRbeta CDR3 regions were amplified from genomic DNA by means of the immunoSEQ Assay, a bias-controlled multiplex PCR. Processing in the source paper ran as follows. Within the assay, amplification of reference gene primers was used to estimate how many nucleated cells each sample contained. To quantify the absolute abundance of each unique TCRbeta CDR3 rearrangement, sequence reads were collapsed and filtered. For each sample, productive Simpson clonality was calculated by taking the square root of Simpson's diversity index across productive rearrangements. The table was pulled from immuneACCESS by TCRdb, which kept in-frame rearrangements only. Such tables lose some clones; where checked, under half of the loss comes from unresolved V genes, and the rest has no known cause. V and J calls and clone size are as listed in that table; D and trimming were resolved from the DNA. This sample is represented by around 150,000 clones; just under 85% of them were singletons. Clones ranked in the top ten supply 22% of the sample.

Between the V and J ends, shortened by 0 bases and 2 bases respectively, the junction contains 10 bases. The CDR3 spans 15 residues, from the cysteine through the phenylalanine. Only the CDR3 portion is preserved as DNA: 45 bases, with reading frame beginning at the first base. The germline V gene encodes CDR1 SGDLS and CDR2 YYNGEE. The sample comprised peripheral blood. This receptor was obtained from a woman aged 80 or over with acute or convalescent COVID-19. This chain joins TRBV9 to TRBJ2-3; no D gene call is confident. The CDR3 corresponds to CASSVAVRDTDTQYF. The nucleotide sequence reads as follows: TGTGCCAGCAGCGTAGCGGTACGTGACACAGATACGCAGTATTTT.